These 28 T cell receptor beta chains originate from one sample sequenced in a study of control samples from healthy donors and cancer patients. This table comes from immunoSEQ multiplex PCR, and its TCRdb copy is limited to in-frame clones, with some not included. The table records about 150,000 clones, around 95% of them present only once. Sequencing was done on a sample of blood. The receptors come from a man between 40 and 49 years old in good health.

The chain links TRBV2 to TRBJ1-5; 7 bases fit TRBD1. V trimming: 0 bases; J trimming: 1 base; junction bases outside the gene matches: 9. CDR3 size: 18 residues. Per germline, CDR1 SNHLY and CDR2 FYNNEI. In DNA form, the CDR3 reads TGTGCCAGCAGTGAAGCCCGAAGGACAGGAATAAGCAATCAGCCCCAGCATTTT. This translates into CASSEARRTGISNQPQHF.

The chain joins TRBV12-3 or TRBV12-4 to TRBJ2-1, with 8 nucleotides matching TRBD2. The V and J ends lost 10 bases and 1 base, in that order; junction bases with no gene match: 3. The CDR3 length is 13 residues. The CDR3: CATGTRSYNEQFF. For the CDR3, the DNA is TGTGCCACCGGGACTAGATCCTACAATGAGCAGTTCTTC.

CDR3 in amino acids: CASSALRQNNSPLHF. The CDR3 DNA sequence: TGTGCCAGCAGTGCTCTCCGGCAGAATAATTCACCCCTCCACTTT. The chain uses TRBV28 and TRBJ1-6, with no clear D. Trimming took 5 bases from V and 5 from J, leaving 13 bases between them. The CDR3 runs 15 residues. Germline loops: CDR1 MDHEN, CDR2 SYDVKM. The variable domain in full, completed from reference TRBV28 and TRBJ1-6, reads DVKVTQSSRYLVKRTGEKVFLECVQDMDHENMFWYRQDPGLGLRLIYFSYDVKMKEKGDIPEGYSVSREKKERFSLILESASTNQTSMYLCASSALRQNNSPLHFGNGTRLTVT.

This clone was detected a few times. The rearrangement joins TRBV10-1 to TRBJ2-7, with D possibly matching TRBD1 (5 bases). This CDR3 has 13 residues. V dropped 6 bases and J dropped 6 bases, with 15 bases sitting between them. Germline V gene sequence: CDR1 WNHNN, CDR2 SYGVQD (reference sequence). The CDR3 is CASSLDRESEQYF. As DNA, the CDR3 is TGCGCCAGCAGCCTCGACAGAGAGAGCGAGCAGTACTTC.

The CDR3 is CASSPLPSEVGELFF. For the CDR3, the DNA is TGTGCCAGCAGCCCGCTCCCTTCGGAGGTCGGGGAGCTGTTTTTT. This chain uses TRBV28 with TRBJ2-2; D perhaps matches TRBD2 (5 bases). The CDR3 extends over 15 amino acids. Trimming took off 6 bases at V and 7 bases at J, with 18 bases between the two ends. Germline values: CDR1 MDHEN, CDR2 SYDVKM.

This sequence joins TRBV13 and TRBJ1-6, with 9 nucleotides matching TRBD1. Per the germline V gene, CDR1 is PRHDT and CDR2 is FYEKMQ (reference sequence). The CDR3 is 17 residues long. After removal of 1 base from V and 6 bases from J, the junction contained 7 bases not matched to a gene. CDR3 protein: CASSLAVSGQGNSPLHF. CDR3 DNA sequence: TGTGCCAGCAGCTTAGCGGTTTCGGGACAGGGTAATTCACCCCTCCACTTT.

V gene TRBV7-9 combines with J gene TRBJ1-2; 11 bases agree with TRBD1. Trimming at V came to 5 bases and at J to 2 bases, leaving 7 bases not matched to a gene. The CDR3 is 16 residues long. Germline V gene sequence: CDR1 SEHNR, CDR2 FQNEAQ (reference sequence). CDR3 residues: CASSPLGTGGNYGYTF. CDR3 bases: TGTGCCAGCAGCCCCCTCGGGACAGGGGGGAACTATGGCTACACCTTC.

In regard to this clone: Germline and junction disagree at one end, which may indicate a read error. The rearrangement uses TRBV28 and TRBJ1-4; D unclear. CDR3 length equals 12 residues. Germline V gene lookup returns CDR1 MDHEN and CDR2 SYDVKM. CDR3 residues: CASGGPNEKLFF. The CDR3 DNA reads as TGCGCCTCGGGAGGACCTAATGAAAAACTGTTTTTT.

The chain carries TRBV19 and TRBJ2-5, with TRBD2 identical over 7 bases. Germline CDR1 LNHDA, CDR2 SQIVND (reference sequence). This CDR3 spans 16 amino acids. V lost 3 bases, J lost 0 bases, and 7 bases stayed unmatched. CDR3 amino acids: CASSIGLAVYQETQYF. The CDR3, as DNA: TGTGCCAGTAGTATCGGGCTAGCGGTGTACCAAGAGACCCAGTACTTC.

The CDR3 loop is CAWTLGSSTNEKLFF. CDR3 DNA sequence: TGTGCCTGGACATTGGGTTCTTCAACTAATGAAAAACTGTTTTTT. J is TRBJ1-4 and V is TRBV30; D uncertain. Looked up from germline, CDR1 is GTSNPN and CDR2 is SVGIG (reference sequence). V shed 4 bases and J shed 0 bases, with 12 bases lying between them. The CDR3 is 15 amino acids.

The chain couples TRBV15 to TRBJ1-3, with D perhaps matching TRBD1 (5 bases). V was trimmed by 8 bases and J by 2 bases, leaving 16 bases between them. CDR3 length equals 15 residues. CDR1 LNHNV and CDR2 YYDKDF come from the germline V gene (reference sequence). The CDR3 loop reads CATDGAGLPGNTIYF. CDR3 coding DNA: TGTGCCACCGACGGGGCAGGGCTCCCTGGAAACACCATATATTTT.

This clone was counted once. The chain couples TRBV12-3 or TRBV12-4 to TRBJ2-1; D ambiguous. Trimming shortened V by 5 bases and J by 6 bases, and 8 bases separated the two germline ends. The CDR3 totals 12 residues. The CDR3 nucleotides read TGTGCCAGCAGTCTGGGTGGCAATGAGCAGTTCTTC. This gives the protein CASSLGGNEQFF.

V and J are TRBV3-1 (or the pseudogene TRBV3-2) and TRBJ2-1; D is possibly TRBD1 (6 bases). Trimming shortened V by 1 base and J by 5 bases, and 9 bases separated the two germline ends. The germline V gene has CDR1 LGHDT and CDR2 YNNKEL (reference sequence). The length of the CDR3 is 14 residues. CDR3 sequence (DNA): TGTGCCAGCAGCCAAGGGGGACACGACAATGAGCAGTTCTTC. This translates into CASSQGGHDNEQFF.

The chain employs TRBV5-3 and TRBJ2-7, with D perhaps given as TRBD1 or TRBD2 (5 bases each). TRBV5-3 is designated an ORF whose function remains uncertain. V lost 1 base to trimming and J lost 3 bases, with 17 bases between them. The CDR3 has 16 residues. The CDR3 bases are TGTGCCAGAAGCTTGTTAGGCAGAGGGGCTTGCTACGAGCAGTACTTC. Translating it yields CARSLLGRGACYEQYF.

In DNA, the CDR3 is TGTGCCAGCAGCTTGGACGGGTCCGGTGGAAACACCATATATTTT. The encoded protein is CASSLDGSGGNTIYF. The chain joins TRBV11-2 to TRBJ1-3; D gene ambiguous. Germline V gene sequence: CDR1 SGHAT, CDR2 FQNNGV. The CDR3 contains 15 residues. Trimming removed 3 bases from V and 3 bases from J, with 12 bases in between.

The genes are TRBV5-1 and TRBJ1-1; D might be TRBD1 (5 bases). V was clipped by 2 bases and J by 1 base, with 9 bases between them. Germline CDR1 reads SGHRS; CDR2 reads YFSETQ. This CDR3 spans 14 amino acids. The DNA for the CDR3 is TGCGCCAGCAGCTTAGACAGAGCGAACACTGAAGCTTTCTTT. Protein: CASSLDRANTEAFF.

This clone was recorded only once. The chain combines TRBV19 with TRBJ1-1, with 8 nucleotides matching TRBD1. The CDR3 runs to 15 residues. Germline loops: CDR1 LNHDA, CDR2 SQIVND (reference sequence). The J segment lost 1 base and the V segment lost 5 bases, leaving 6 bases of the junction unmatched. This CDR3 reads CASSARTGPNTEAFF. CDR3 in DNA: TGTGCCAGTAGTGCCCGGACAGGGCCGAACACTGAAGCTTTCTTT.

The gene calls are TRBV27 and TRBJ2-7; D unresolved. The CDR3 spans 15 residues. Trimming cost V 3 bases and J 0 bases, with 12 bases left between them. The germline CDR1 and CDR2 sequences are MNHEY and SMNVEV (reference sequence). CDR3 loop: CASSLKGYLSYEQYF. DNA of the CDR3: TGTGCCAGCAGTTTGAAAGGGTACCTCTCCTACGAGCAGTACTTC.

This sequence joins TRBV6-5 and TRBJ1-4, with D uncertain. Germline lookup yields CDR1 MNHEY and CDR2 SVGAGI. The CDR3 spans 12 residues. V shed 6 bases and J shed 8 bases, with 10 bases lying between them. The CDR3 is CASSAMREKLFF. DNA of the CDR3: TGTGCCAGCAGCGCGATGAGGGAAAAACTGTTTTTT.

The rearrangement joins TRBV4-1 to TRBJ2-5; TRBD1 or TRBD2 may be the D gene (5 bases each). This CDR3 comprises 15 residues. The ends were cut back, 3 bases at V and 0 bases at J, with 11 bases in the middle. Germline V gene data show CDR1 as MGHRA and CDR2 as YSYEKL. The CDR3 is CASSQPGQYQETQYF. CDR3 coding DNA: TGCGCCAGCAGCCAGCCGGGGCAGTACCAAGAGACCCAGTACTTC.

CDR3 loop: CASSYRGGLLQPQHF. The CDR3, as DNA: TGTGCCAGCAGTTACAGGGGCGGACTCTTACAGCCCCAGCATTTT. The chain couples TRBV6-2 or TRBV6-3 to TRBJ1-5, with D possibly TRBD1 on 5 matching bases. The germline CDR1 and CDR2 sequences are MNHEY and SVGEGT. The CDR3 is 15 amino acids. The ends were cut back, 2 bases at V and 7 bases at J, with 15 bases in the middle.

The gene calls are TRBV7-2 and TRBJ2-3; D might be TRBD1 (5 bases). V was shortened by 4 bases and J by 2 bases, with 22 bases between the two germline ends. This CDR3 is 18 amino acids long. The V gene's germline CDR1 is SGHTA and CDR2 FQGNSA. CDR3 coding DNA: TGTGCCAGCAGCTCTAACTTTGGGGCCCCGGGCCCCACAGATACGCAGTATTTT. Its protein is CASSSNFGAPGPTDTQYF.

J is TRBJ2-1 and V is TRBV24-1; a possible D gene is TRBD1 (6 bases). Germline CDR1 KGHDR, CDR2 SFDVKD. V lost 4 bases and J lost 7, with 19 bases in between. The CDR3 has 16 amino acids. The CDR3: CATSDQQTGNLNEQFF. The CDR3 DNA follows: TGTGCCACCAGTGACCAACAGACAGGCAACCTAAATGAGCAGTTCTTC.

J is TRBJ1-1 and V is TRBV19; a weak D match, TRBD1 (6 bases). V lost 6 bases, J lost 12 bases, and 23 bases lay in between. Germline CDR1 is LNHDA and CDR2 is SQIVND (reference sequence). CDR3 length: 14 amino acids. DNA of the CDR3: TGTGCCAGTAGGCCGGTTACAGGGTCCAAGGGGACTTTCTTT. Its protein product is CASRPVTGSKGTFF.

Concerning this clone: Mismatch with germline at one junction end may stem from a read error. The J gene is TRBJ2-3, the V gene TRBV11-2; TRBD1 aligns across 8 bases. Germline V gives CDR1 SGHAT, CDR2 FQNNGV. CDR3 length: 12 amino acids. This chain's CDR3 is CASSWAKGQDDF. In DNA form, the CDR3 reads TGTGCCAGCAGCTGGGCGAAGGGACAGGACGATTTT.

The gene calls are TRBV18 and TRBJ1-5; possibly TRBD1 for D (5 bases). V was clipped by 3 bases and J by 7 bases, with 10 bases between them. CDR1 is KGHSH and CDR2 is LQKENI in the germline V gene. The CDR3 has 13 residues. DNA for the CDR3: TGTGCCAGCTCACCTATGGGGGAGCAGCCCCAGCATTTT. Protein product: CASSPMGEQPQHF.

J is TRBJ1-2 and V is TRBV14; D ambiguous. The V gene's germline CDR1 is SGHDN and CDR2 FVKESK. CDR3 length: 15 amino acids. V was clipped by 0 bases and J by 4 bases, with 12 bases between them. The CDR3 is CASSQDRGRRYGYTF. The CDR3 DNA sequence: TGTGCCAGCAGCCAAGATCGCGGGCGCCGCTATGGCTACACCTTC. The full variable domain, completed using reference TRBV14 and TRBJ1-2, is EAGVTQFPSHSVIEKGQTVTLRCDPISGHDNLYWYRRVMGKEIKFLLHFVKESKQDESGMPNNRFLAERTGGTYSTLKVQPAELEDSGVYFCASSQDRGRRYGYTFGSGTRLTVV.

This chain links TRBV7-8 with TRBJ1-1; perhaps TRBD1 as D (6 bases). The V end lost 0 bases, the J end lost 2 bases, and 10 bases lay between the germline ends. Germline V gene sequence: CDR1 SGHVS, CDR2 FQNEAQ. This CDR3 comprises 15 residues. CDR3 coding DNA: TGTGCCAGCAGCTTAGCCTTGGGGGCTAACACTGAAGCTTTCTTT. It specifies CASSLALGANTEAFF. Full variable domain (missing parts from reference TRBV7-8 and TRBJ1-1): GAGVSQSPRYKVAKRGQDVALRCDPISGHVSLFWYQQALGQGPEFLTYFQNEAQLDKSGLPSDRFFAERPEGSVSTLKIQRTQQEDSAVYLCASSLALGANTEAFFGQGTRLTVV.